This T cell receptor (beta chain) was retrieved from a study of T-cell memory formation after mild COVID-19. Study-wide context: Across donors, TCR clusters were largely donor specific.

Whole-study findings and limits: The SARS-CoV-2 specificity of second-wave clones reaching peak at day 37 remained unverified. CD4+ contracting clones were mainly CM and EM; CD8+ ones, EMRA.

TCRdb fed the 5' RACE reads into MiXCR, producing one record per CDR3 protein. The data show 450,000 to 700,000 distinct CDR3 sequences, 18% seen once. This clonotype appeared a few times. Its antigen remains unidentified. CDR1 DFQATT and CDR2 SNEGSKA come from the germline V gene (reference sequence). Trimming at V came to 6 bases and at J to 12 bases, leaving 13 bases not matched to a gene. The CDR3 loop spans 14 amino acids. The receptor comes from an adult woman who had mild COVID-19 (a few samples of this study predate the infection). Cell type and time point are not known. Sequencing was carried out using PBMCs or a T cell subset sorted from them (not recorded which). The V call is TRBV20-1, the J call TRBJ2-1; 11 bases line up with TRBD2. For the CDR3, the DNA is TGCAGTGCGACGACTAGCGGGGATCGCTTGGGGCAGTTCTTC. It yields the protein CSATTSGDRLGQFF.